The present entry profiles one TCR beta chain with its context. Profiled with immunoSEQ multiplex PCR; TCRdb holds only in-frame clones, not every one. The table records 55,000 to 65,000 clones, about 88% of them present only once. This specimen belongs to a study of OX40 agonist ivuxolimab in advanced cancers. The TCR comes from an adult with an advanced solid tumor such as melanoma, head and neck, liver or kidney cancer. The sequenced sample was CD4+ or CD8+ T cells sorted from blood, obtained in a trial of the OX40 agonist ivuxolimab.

This CDR3 reads CASSQVFDNEQFF. For the CDR3, the DNA is TGTGCCAGCAGCCAAGTTTTCGACAATGAGCAGTTCTTC. V is TRBV4-2 and J is TRBJ2-1; no definite D call. CDR3 length: 13 residues. V lost 1 base and J 5 bases, leaving 6 bases between the germline ends. Germline loops: CDR1 LGHNA, CDR2 YNFKEQ.